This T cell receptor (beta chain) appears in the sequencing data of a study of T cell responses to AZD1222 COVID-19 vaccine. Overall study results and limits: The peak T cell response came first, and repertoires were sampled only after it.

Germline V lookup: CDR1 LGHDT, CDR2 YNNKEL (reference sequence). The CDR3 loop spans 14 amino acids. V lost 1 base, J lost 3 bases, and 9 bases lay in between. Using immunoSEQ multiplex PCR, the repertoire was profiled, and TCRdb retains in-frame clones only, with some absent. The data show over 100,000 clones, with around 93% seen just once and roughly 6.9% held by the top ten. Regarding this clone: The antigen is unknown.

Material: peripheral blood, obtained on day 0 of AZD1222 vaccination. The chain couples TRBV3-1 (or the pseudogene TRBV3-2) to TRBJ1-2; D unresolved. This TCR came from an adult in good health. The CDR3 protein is CASSQGASDYGYTF. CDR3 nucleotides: TGTGCCAGCAGCCAAGGTGCTTCGGACTATGGCTACACCTTC.